This entry lists 22 T cell receptor beta chains sequenced from one sample in a study of shared clonotypes between healthy human individuals. Naive CD8 cells lacked CD45RO, underwent positive selection for CCR7 and left out terminally differentiated effector memory CD45RA+ cells. Here immunoSEQ multiplex PCR was the method, and the copy in TCRdb shows in-frame clones only, minus some. Of 550,000 to 750,000 clones in the sample, just over 90% were seen once. Sequenced sample: naive CD8+ T cells sorted from blood. All receptors derive from a man aged 30 to 45 in good health.

This clone showed up just a few times. The chain recombines TRBV19 with TRBJ1-1; D remains ambiguous. The V and J ends lost 6 bases and 6 bases respectively, with 14 bases between them. The length of the CDR3 is 13 residues. CDR1 is LNHDA, CDR2 SQIVND, per germline (reference sequence). This chain's CDR3 is CASRGLPESEAFF. The CDR3 region has the DNA TGTGCCAGTAGGGGCCTACCCGAATCTGAAGCTTTCTTT.

This chain uses TRBV27 with TRBJ2-3; unclear D gene. Trimming left V 1 base short and J 0 bases short, with 11 bases between. This CDR3 comprises 16 residues. Germline CDR1 and CDR2: MNHEY and SMNVEV (reference sequence). The CDR3 DNA follows: TGTGCCAGCAGTTTATTTTGGGCCCAAAGCACAGATACGCAGTATTTT. The encoded protein is CASSLFWAQSTDTQYF.

This chain connects TRBV10-2 to TRBJ2-7, with TRBD1 matching 8 bases. The CDR3 sequence is 13 residues long. Germline V gene lookup returns CDR1 WSHSY and CDR2 SAAADI. Trimming removed 9 bases from V and 3 bases from J; junction bases left unmatched: 7. CDR3 sequence (DNA): TGCGCCAGTTCCGGGACAGGAGTCTACGAGCAGTACTTC. Translation gives CASSGTGVYEQYF.

This rearrangement joins TRBV11-2 to TRBJ1-2, with 8 positions matching TRBD1. With V trimmed by 4 bases and J by 5 bases, 6 bases remained unmatched. The CDR3 covers 14 residues. CDR1 and CDR2 from the germline V gene are SGHAT and FQNNGV. The CDR3 bases are TGTGCCAGCAGCTCGCCCGGGACAGGATATGGCTACACCTTC. As protein: CASSSPGTGYGYTF.

In DNA, the CDR3 is TGTGCCAGCAGTCCACACCTCAGGGTGCATCAGCCCCAGCATTTT. Translation gives CASSPHLRVHQPQHF. The rearrangement joins TRBV28 to TRBJ1-5; D is perhaps TRBD1 (5 bases). The germline CDR1 and CDR2 sequences are MDHEN and SYDVKM. The CDR3 has 15 residues. Trimming cost V 5 bases and J 5 bases, with 16 bases left between them.

The chain uses TRBV4-3 and TRBJ2-5, with no clear D. Looked up from germline, CDR1 is LGHNA and CDR2 is YSLEER. The CDR3 has 13 residues. The V gene lost 0 bases and the J gene lost 3 bases, with 5 bases spanning the gap. This CDR3 is CASSQDGEETQYF. The CDR3, as DNA: TGCGCCAGCAGCCAAGATGGGGAAGAGACCCAGTACTTC.

The chain carries TRBV27 and TRBJ2-7; TRBD2 agrees at 10 bases. The CDR3 length is 15 residues. J gave up 6 bases and V 3 bases, and 8 bases lay outside the gene matches. Germline-derived CDR1 and CDR2 are MNHEY and SMNVEV (reference sequence). CDR3 region: CASSFELAGRGEQYF. The CDR3 nucleotides read TGTGCCAGCAGTTTTGAACTAGCGGGACGCGGCGAGCAGTACTTC.

The V and J genes are TRBV7-9 and TRBJ1-1; TRBD1 matches 8 bases. Germline V lookup: CDR1 SEHNR, CDR2 FQNEAQ (reference sequence). The CDR3 loop spans 13 amino acids. The V gene end was trimmed by 5 bases and the J gene end by 7 bases; junction bases not matched to a gene: 6. In nucleotides, the CDR3 is TGTGCCAGCAGCCAAGGACAGGGCCTTGAAGCTTTCTTT. The encoded protein is CASSQGQGLEAFF.

The chain links TRBV27 to TRBJ2-1, with 9 bases identical to TRBD1. J lost 7 bases, V lost 2 bases, and 9 bases had no gene match. The CDR3 spans 16 residues. Germline V lookup: CDR1 MNHEY, CDR2 SMNVEV (reference sequence). CDR3 in amino acids: CASSLEPGTGRNEQFF. As DNA, the CDR3 is TGTGCCAGCAGTTTAGAACCCGGGACAGGGAGGAATGAGCAGTTCTTC.

The J gene is TRBJ1-5, the V gene TRBV7-9, with 7 bases aligning to TRBD1. The CDR3 covers 13 residues. With 6 bases clipped from V and 6 bases from J, the junction kept 5 bases outside the gene matches. Germline-derived CDR1 and CDR2 are SEHNR and FQNEAQ (reference sequence). The CDR3 sequence: CASSPTGLQPQHF. DNA of the CDR3: TGTGCCAGCAGTCCGACAGGGCTTCAGCCCCAGCATTTT.

CDR3 in amino acids: CASSYGTSTYEQYF. CDR3 DNA: TGTGCCAGCAGTTACGGGACCTCTACCTACGAGCAGTACTTC. The chain couples TRBV27 to TRBJ2-7, with D perhaps assigned TRBD1 or TRBD2 (5 bases each). This CDR3 has 14 residues. Germline V gene data show CDR1 as MNHEY and CDR2 as SMNVEV (reference sequence). V was pared by 4 bases and J by 2 bases, with 12 bases between.

A few counts support this clone. The rearrangement joins TRBV4-1 to TRBJ1-5; TRBD1 aligns across 7 bases. From germline, CDR1 is MGHRA and CDR2 YSYEKL. After removal of 5 bases from V and 5 bases from J, the junction contained 6 bases not matched to a gene. CDR3 size: 14 residues. CDR3 DNA: TGCGCCAGCAGCTACCGACAGGGTGATCAGCCCCAGCATTTT. This codes for CASSYRQGDQPQHF.

The V and J genes are TRBV27 and TRBJ2-6, with 8 bases fitting TRBD1. This CDR3 region has 15 residues. V lost 7 bases and J lost 0; bases outside the gene matches: 2. The germline gives CDR1 MNHEY, CDR2 SMNVEV (reference sequence). As DNA, the CDR3 is TGTGCCAGCACGACAGGGGCCTCTGGGGCCAACGTCCTGACTTTC. The encoded protein is CASTTGASGANVLTF.

A few counts support this clone. This rearrangement joins TRBV6-1 to TRBJ2-3; 8 nucleotides match TRBD2. CDR3 length: 15 amino acids. CDR1 and CDR2 from the germline V gene are MNHNS and SASEGT. Germline trimming cut 5 bases from V and 4 bases from J; bases unmatched to any gene: 8. The CDR3 loop reads CASSRLSGTSDTQYF. The CDR3 bases are TGTGCCAGCAGTAGACTTAGCGGGACGTCAGATACGCAGTATTTT.

The sample holds one count of this clone. V and J are TRBV7-9 and TRBJ2-7, with D unclear. The V end lost 4 bases, the J end lost 0 bases, and 16 bases lay between the germline ends. CDR1 is SEHNR, CDR2 FQNEAQ, per germline (reference sequence). The CDR3 sequence is 16 residues long. Here the CDR3 reads CASSSERLGRSYEQYF. The CDR3 bases are TGTGCCAGCAGCTCCGAACGTTTGGGTCGCTCCTACGAGCAGTACTTC.

The chain combines TRBV9 with TRBJ2-1; TRBD2 matches at 15 bases. From germline, CDR1 is SGDLS and CDR2 YYNGEE. CDR3 length: 19 residues. V shed 2 bases and J 9 bases; nucleotides not matched to a gene: 15. The CDR3 sequence is CASSVRGGLAGGRVGEQFF. The CDR3, as DNA: TGTGCCAGCAGCGTCAGAGGCGGACTAGCGGGAGGGAGAGTCGGTGAGCAGTTCTTC.

The chain couples TRBV6-5 to TRBJ2-5; possibly TRBD1 or TRBD2 for D (5 bases each). The CDR3 loop spans 15 amino acids. Germline CDR1 MNHEY, CDR2 SVGAGI. Deletions cut 0 bases from V and 3 bases from J, with 11 bases between. The CDR3 DNA follows: TGTGCCAGCAGTTACTCGACCGGGGCTGAAGAGACCCAGTACTTC. This sequence encodes CASSYSTGAEETQYF.

The sample holds one count of this clone. Germline and junction disagree at one end, which may indicate a read error. The chain combines TRBV7-7 with TRBJ2-7; no definite D call. The CDR3 contains 14 residues. The germline CDR1 and CDR2 sequences are SSHAT and FNYEAQ (reference sequence). CDR3 loop: CASSLEVGSYEQYF. The CDR3, as DNA: TGTGCTAGCAGCTTAGAAGTCGGATCCTACGAGCAGTACTTC.

The genes are TRBV2 and TRBJ1-2; no definite D call. Trimming pared 2 bases from V and 6 bases from J, leaving 10 bases between. This CDR3 spans 13 amino acids. Germline V CDR1 and CDR2: SNHLY, FYNNEI. The CDR3 loop reads CASSERPADGYTF. The CDR3 bases are TGTGCCAGCAGTGAAAGACCAGCAGATGGCTACACCTTC.

The CDR3 reads CAWSLGTGRHEQYF. The CDR3 bases are TGTGCCTGGAGCCTGGGGACAGGGAGGCACGAGCAGTACTTC. The chain couples TRBV30 to TRBJ2-5; 9 bases line up with TRBD1. The DNA end favors TRBJ2-7, so the J call may be wrong. The CDR3 runs to 14 residues. Germline V gives CDR1 GTSNPN, CDR2 SVGIG (reference sequence).

In its sample, this clone was seen once. The V and J genes are TRBV7-8 and TRBJ2-3, with TRBD2 identical over 14 bases. V was clipped by 4 bases and J by 4 bases; unmatched bases: 4. Germline V lookup: CDR1 SGHVS, CDR2 FQNEAQ. The CDR3 runs 16 residues. CDR3 protein: CASSSPTSGRADTQYF. CDR3 DNA: TGTGCCAGCAGCTCCCCGACTAGCGGGAGGGCAGATACGCAGTATTTT.

The chain joins TRBV19 to TRBJ2-7, with a possible D match to TRBD2 (6 bases). Germline V CDR1 and CDR2: LNHDA, SQIVND (reference sequence). Between the trimmed V and J ends, which lost 3 bases and 6 bases, there was a span of 18 bases. This CDR3 has 15 amino acids. The DNA of the CDR3 is TGTGCCAGTAGTATTACTGCGGGGCCGGCCGCCGAGCAGTACTTC. This sequence encodes CASSITAGPAAEQYF. Together with reference TRBV19 and TRBJ2-7, the CDR3 gives the full variable domain: DGGITQSPKYLFRKEGQNVTLSCEQNLNHDAMYWYRQDPGQGLRLIYYSQIVNDFQKGDIAEGYSVSREKKESFPLTVTSAQKNPTAFYLCASSITAGPAAEQYFGPGTRLTVT.